Listed here are 5 T cell receptor beta chains from one sample, sequenced in a study of blood T cell repertoires in COVID-19. Here immunoSEQ multiplex PCR was the method, and the copy in TCRdb shows in-frame clones only, minus some. This sample has a few hundred thousand clones, with around 87% found just once. Sequenced sample: peripheral blood. These TCRs come from a man aged 18 to 29 with active or convalescent COVID-19.

With respect to this clone: The junction shows a germline mismatch at one end, possibly a read error. V gene TRBV5-1 combines with J gene TRBJ1-1, with 8 nucleotides matching TRBD1. This CDR3 has 13 amino acids. In germline, CDR1 is SGHRS, CDR2 YFSETQ. The CDR3 sequence is CASSFLDRGEVFF. As DNA, the CDR3 is TGCGCCAGCAGCTTCCTCGACAGGGGTGAAGTTTTCTTT.

The gene calls are TRBV28 and TRBJ1-5; 9 bases map to TRBD1. Germline V gives CDR1 MDHEN, CDR2 SYDVKM. V shed 6 bases, J shed 4 bases, and the junction held 4 bases outside the gene matches. The CDR3 spans 14 residues. CDR3 coding DNA: TGTGCCAGCAGGACCGGGACAGGGAATCAGCCCCAGCATTTT. Translation: CASRTGTGNQPQHF.

The V gene is TRBV7-9, the J gene TRBJ2-1, with 8 nucleotides matching TRBD1. From germline, CDR1 is SEHNR and CDR2 FQNEAQ (reference sequence). Trimming at V came to 7 bases and at J to 10 bases, leaving 3 bases not matched to a gene. The CDR3 is made up of 11 amino acids. This chain's CDR3 is CASTSGGEQFF. CDR3 DNA: TGTGCCAGCACTTCAGGGGGCGAGCAGTTCTTC.

The rearrangement uses TRBV7-2 and TRBJ2-7; D possibly corresponds to TRBD2 (6 bases). The germline gives CDR1 SGHTA, CDR2 FQGNSA. Trimming removed 6 bases at V and 5 bases at J, with 17 bases between. This CDR3 comprises 14 residues. CDR3 protein: CASSKGRYQDEQYF. The CDR3 DNA is TGTGCCAGCAGTAAAGGGAGGTATCAGGACGAGCAGTACTTC.

The chain joins TRBV3-1 (or the pseudogene TRBV3-2) to TRBJ1-3, with D perhaps TRBD1 (5 bases). Germline assignment: CDR1 LGHDT and CDR2 YNNKEL (reference sequence). The CDR3 contains 14 residues. Trimming cost V 4 bases and J 2 bases, with 9 bases left between them. The DNA for the CDR3 is TGTGCCAGCAGCCCGACAGTGGCTGGAAACACCATATATTTT. Its translation: CASSPTVAGNTIYF.